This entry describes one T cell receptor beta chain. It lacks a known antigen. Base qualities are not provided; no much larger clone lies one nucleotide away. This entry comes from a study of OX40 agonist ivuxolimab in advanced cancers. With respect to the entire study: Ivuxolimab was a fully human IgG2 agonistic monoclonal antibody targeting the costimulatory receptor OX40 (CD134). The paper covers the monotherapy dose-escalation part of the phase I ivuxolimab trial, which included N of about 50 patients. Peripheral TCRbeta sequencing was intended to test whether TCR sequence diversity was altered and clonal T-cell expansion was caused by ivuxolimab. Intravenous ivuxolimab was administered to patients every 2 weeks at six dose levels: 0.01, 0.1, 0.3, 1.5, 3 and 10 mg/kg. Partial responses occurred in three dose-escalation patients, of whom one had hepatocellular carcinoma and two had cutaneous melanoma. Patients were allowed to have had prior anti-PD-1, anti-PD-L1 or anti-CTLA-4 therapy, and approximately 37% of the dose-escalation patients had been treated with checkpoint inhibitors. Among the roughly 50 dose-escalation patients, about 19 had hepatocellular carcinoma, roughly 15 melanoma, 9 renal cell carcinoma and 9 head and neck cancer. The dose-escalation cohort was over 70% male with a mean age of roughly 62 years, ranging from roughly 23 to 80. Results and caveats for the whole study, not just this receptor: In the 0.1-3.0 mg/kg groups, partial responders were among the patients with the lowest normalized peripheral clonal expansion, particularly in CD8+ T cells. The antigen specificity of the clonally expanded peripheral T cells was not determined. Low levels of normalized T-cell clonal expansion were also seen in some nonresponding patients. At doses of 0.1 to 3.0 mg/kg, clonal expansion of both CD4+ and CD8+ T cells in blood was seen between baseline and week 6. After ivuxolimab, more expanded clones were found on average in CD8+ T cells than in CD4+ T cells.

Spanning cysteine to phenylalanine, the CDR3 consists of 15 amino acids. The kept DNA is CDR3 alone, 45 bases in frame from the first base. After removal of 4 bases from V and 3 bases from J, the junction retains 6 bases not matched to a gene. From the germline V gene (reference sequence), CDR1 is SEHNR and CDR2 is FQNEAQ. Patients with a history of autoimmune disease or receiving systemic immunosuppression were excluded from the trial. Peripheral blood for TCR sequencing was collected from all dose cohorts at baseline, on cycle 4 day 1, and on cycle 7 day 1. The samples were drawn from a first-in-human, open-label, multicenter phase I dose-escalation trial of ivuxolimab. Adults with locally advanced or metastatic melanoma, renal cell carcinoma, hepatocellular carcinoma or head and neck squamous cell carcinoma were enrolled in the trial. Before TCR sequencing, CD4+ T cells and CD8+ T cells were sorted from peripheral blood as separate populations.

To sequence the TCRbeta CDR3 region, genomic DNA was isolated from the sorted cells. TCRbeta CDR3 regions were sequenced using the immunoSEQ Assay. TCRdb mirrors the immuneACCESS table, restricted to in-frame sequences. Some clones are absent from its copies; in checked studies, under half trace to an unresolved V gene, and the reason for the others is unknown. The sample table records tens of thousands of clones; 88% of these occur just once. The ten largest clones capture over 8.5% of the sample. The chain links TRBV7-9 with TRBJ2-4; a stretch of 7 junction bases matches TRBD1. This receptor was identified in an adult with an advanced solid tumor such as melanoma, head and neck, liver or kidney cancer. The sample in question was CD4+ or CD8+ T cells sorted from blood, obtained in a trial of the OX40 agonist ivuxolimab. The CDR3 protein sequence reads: CASSSDRVGKNIQYF. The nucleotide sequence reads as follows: TGTGCCAGCAGCTCAGACAGGGTGGGCAAAAACATTCAGTACTTC.